The clone carrying this T cell receptor (beta chain) was detected once. The source of the sample is a study of regulatory T cells in long-lasting Graves disease. The CDR3 extends over 15 amino acids. Per germline, CDR1 LGHNA and CDR2 YNFKEQ. The V gene lost 1 base and the J gene lost 1 base, with 11 bases spanning the gap. Time point meaning: newly diagnosed GD, antithyroid drugs for less than 3 months. Generation of the TCR library employed RNA extracted from PBMCs. The peripheral blood volume drawn was 8.5 to 9 milliliters, and it was collected into EDTA tubes. Arm-PCR of CDR3 regions and iRepertoire HTBI primers were the basis on which TCR beta libraries were built. TCRdb redid the calling of the multiplex PCR reads with MiXCR, one entry per CDR3 protein. This sample carries hundreds of thousands of distinct CDR3 sequences, roughly 15% of them seen once, and the ten largest clones take about 20%.

These same records also appear under a second study, on T cells in Graves' hyperthyroidism and ophthalmopathy.

The chain couples TRBV4-2 to TRBJ2-7; no firm D call. The sequencing here drew on peripheral blood mononuclear cells (PBMCs), taken at new diagnosis, from a patient treated with antithyroid drugs. The receptor's source is a woman between 25 and 40 years old with Graves disease. The CDR3 sequence: CASSQVVLPSYEQYF. The DNA of the CDR3 is TGTGCCAGCAGCCAAGTTGTCCTCCCGTCCTACGAGCAGTACTTC.